This T cell receptor (beta chain) was recorded in a study of CD8 T cell repertoires and HIV-1 epitope variants. Whole-study context: Control wells had CMV/EBV/flu peptides, negative Ebola AY9, or no peptide. Enriched T cells were co-cultured with equal numbers of autologous T cell-negative antigen-presenting cells. IL-2, IL-7 and IL-15 were added on days 3 and 7 of approximately 9-day cultures.

The repertoire was sequenced with immunoSEQ multiplex PCR; TCRdb's copy has only in-frame clones and lacks some. The sample yields some 5,000 clones, 55% to 80% seen once. A few counts support this clone. Antigen: not known. Study-wide results and limits: Fewer than ten TCR beta clonotypes were antigen-specific, six or seven apparently recognizing autologous or escape variants.

The source is a male donor with HIV. Input material: cultured CD8+ T cells derived from PBMCs.

CDR3 loop: CASGERGREQYF. The CDR3 coding sequence is TGTGCCAGCGGGGAACGGGGTCGAGAGCAGTACTTC. The chain employs TRBV11-2 and TRBJ2-7; TRBD2 is a possible D gene (5 bases). V was clipped by 8 bases and J by 7 bases, with 15 bases between them. Germline-derived CDR1 and CDR2 are SGHAT and FQNNGV. This CDR3 contains 12 residues.